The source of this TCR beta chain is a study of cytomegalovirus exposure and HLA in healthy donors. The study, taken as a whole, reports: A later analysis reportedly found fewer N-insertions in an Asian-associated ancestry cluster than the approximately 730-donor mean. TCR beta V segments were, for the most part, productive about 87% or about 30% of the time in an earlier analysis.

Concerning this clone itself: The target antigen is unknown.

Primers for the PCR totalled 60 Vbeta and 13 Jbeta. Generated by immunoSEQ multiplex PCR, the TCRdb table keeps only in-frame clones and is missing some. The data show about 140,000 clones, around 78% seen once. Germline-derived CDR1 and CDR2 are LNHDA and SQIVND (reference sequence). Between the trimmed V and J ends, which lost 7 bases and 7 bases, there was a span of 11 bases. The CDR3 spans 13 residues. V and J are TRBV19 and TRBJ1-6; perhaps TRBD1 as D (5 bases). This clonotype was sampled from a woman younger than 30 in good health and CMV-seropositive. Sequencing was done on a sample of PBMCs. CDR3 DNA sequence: TGTGCCAGTATCGGGCAGGGCAATTCACCCCTCCACTTT. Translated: CASIGQGNSPLHF.